This T cell receptor beta chain was captured in a study of metastatic and nonmetastatic thyroid tumors. Overall study: Peripheral blood and tumor or nodule samples from malignant and benign thyroid patients were compared.

TCRdb redid the clone calls on the PCR reads using MiXCR. Of around 23,000 clones in the sample, over 9.5% were seen once. Thyroid surgery took place with no prior treatment in any patient. Germline loops: CDR1 SGHVS, CDR2 FQNEAQ. Losses at the gene ends were 1 base for V and 4 bases for J; bases not matched to a gene: 14. The length of the CDR3 is 19 residues. This clone was detected ten times or more. The sequenced sample consisted of blood. The chain joins TRBV7-8 to TRBJ1-4, with 8 bases matching TRBD1. This TCR derives from a female donor with papillary thyroid cancer or a benign thyroid nodule (not recorded which). Some clones in this sample may be carry-over from other donors' samples. DNA of the CDR3: TGTGCCAGCAGCTTAGTTCTCGACAGGGGAGGGAGGGTTAATGAAAAACTGTTTTTT. This sequence encodes CASSLVLDRGGRVNEKLFF.